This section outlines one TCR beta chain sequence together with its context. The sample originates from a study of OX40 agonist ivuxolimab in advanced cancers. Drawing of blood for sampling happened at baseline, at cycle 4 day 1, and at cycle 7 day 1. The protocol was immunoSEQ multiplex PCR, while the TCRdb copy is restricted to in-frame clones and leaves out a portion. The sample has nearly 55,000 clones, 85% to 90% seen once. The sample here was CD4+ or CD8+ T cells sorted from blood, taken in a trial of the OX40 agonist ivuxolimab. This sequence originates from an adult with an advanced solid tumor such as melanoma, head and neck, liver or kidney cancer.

The CDR3 DNA reads as TGTGCCAGCTCACCGGGCAGCTCCTACGAGCAGTACTTC. Translating it yields CASSPGSSYEQYF. The V call is TRBV18, the J call TRBJ2-7; unclear D gene. This CDR3 contains 13 residues. V was pared by 3 bases and J by 0 bases, with 6 bases between. CDR1 is KGHSH, CDR2 LQKENI, per germline. Complete variable domain (other parts from reference TRBV18 and TRBJ2-7): NAGVMQNPRHLVRRRGQEARLRCSPMKGHSHVYWYRQLPEEGLKFMVYLQKENIIDESGMPKERFSAEFPKEGPSILRIQQVVRGDSAAYFCASSPGSSYEQYFGPGTRLTVT.